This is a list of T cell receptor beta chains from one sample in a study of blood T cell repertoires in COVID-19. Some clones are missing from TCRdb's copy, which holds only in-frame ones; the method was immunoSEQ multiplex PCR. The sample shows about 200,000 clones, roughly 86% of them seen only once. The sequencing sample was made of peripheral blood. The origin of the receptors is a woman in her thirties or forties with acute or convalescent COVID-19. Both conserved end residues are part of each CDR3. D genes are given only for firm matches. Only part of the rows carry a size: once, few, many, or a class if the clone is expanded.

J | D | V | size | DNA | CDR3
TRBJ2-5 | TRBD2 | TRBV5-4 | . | TGTGCCAGCAGTTGGGGGGGTATCCAAGAGACCCAGTACTTC | CASSWGGIQETQYF
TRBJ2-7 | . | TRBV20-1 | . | TGCAGTGCTAGCCGGGGGTACGAGCAGTACTTC | CSASRGYEQYF
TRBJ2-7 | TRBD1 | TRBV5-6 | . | TGTGCCAGCAGGTACGGGACAGGGGGCCTAAACGAGCAGTACTTC | CASRYGTGGLNEQYF
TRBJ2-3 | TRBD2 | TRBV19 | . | TGTGCCAGTACCCCCCCCGGGAGGACTAGCACAGATACGCAGTATTTT | CASTPPGRTSTDTQYF
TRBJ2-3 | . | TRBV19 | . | TGTGCCAGTAGTGTGGGGGGGGCCTTCACAGATACGCAGTATTTT | CASSVGGAFTDTQYF
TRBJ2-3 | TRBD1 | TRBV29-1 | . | TGCAGCGTCCTCCGACAGGGGAGCACAGATACGCAGTATTTT | CSVLRQGSTDTQYF
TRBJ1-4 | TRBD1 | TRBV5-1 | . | TGCGCCAGCAGCCCAAGGACAGGATCGAGTGAAAAACTGTTTTTT | CASSPRTGSSEKLFF
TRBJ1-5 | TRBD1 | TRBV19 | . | TGTGCCAGTAGTCCCAGGGGGAGCTATGATAGCAATCAGCCCCAGCATTTT | CASSPRGSYDSNQPQHF
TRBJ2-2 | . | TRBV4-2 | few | TGTGCCAGCAGCCAGTCCCGGGGAAGCGGGGAGCTGTTTTTT | CASSQSRGSGELFF
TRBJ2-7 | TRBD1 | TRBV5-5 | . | TGTGCCAGCAGCTTGGAAGGGGGCGGGTACGAGCAGTACTTC | CASSLEGGGYEQYF
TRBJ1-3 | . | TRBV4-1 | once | TGCGCCAGCAGCCAAGGAGGAGGGAGATCTGGAAACACCATATATTTT | CASSQGGGRSGNTIYF
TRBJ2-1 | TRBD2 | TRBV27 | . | TGTGCCAGCAGTCCGGGACTAGCGGGGCCTTCGGAGCAGTTCTTC | CASSPGLAGPSEQFF
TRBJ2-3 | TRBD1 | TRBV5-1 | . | TGCGCCAGCTCTGGGACAGTCGATATAGATACGCAGTATTTT | CASSGTVDIDTQYF
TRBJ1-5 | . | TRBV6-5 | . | TGTGCCGGCTGGGCAGGGATCAGCAATCAGCCCCAGCATTTT | CAGWAGISNQPQHF
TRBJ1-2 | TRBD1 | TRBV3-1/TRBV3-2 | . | TGTGCCAGCAGCCAAGCGAGCTTCAGGGGGCCAGGAGGCTACACCTTC | CASSQASFRGPGGYTF
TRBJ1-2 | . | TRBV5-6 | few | TGTGCCAGCAGCTTGGATTGGGGCGATAACTATGGCTACACCTTC | CASSLDWGDNYGYTF
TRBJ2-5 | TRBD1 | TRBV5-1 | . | TGCGCCAGCAGCTTGGTGACAGGGGCCGACCAAGAGACCCAGTACTTC | CASSLVTGADQETQYF
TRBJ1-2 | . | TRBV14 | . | TGTGCCAGCAGCCAAGTCGGGGGTAACTATGGCTACACCTTC | CASSQVGGNYGYTF
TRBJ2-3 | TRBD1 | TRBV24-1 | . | TGTGCCACTTCCGACGGACAGGGTTGGTCAGATACGCAGTATTTT | CATSDGQGWSDTQYF
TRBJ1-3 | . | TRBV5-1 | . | TGCGCCACTGCGATCAGGGAGGGAGGTCGGTCCGGAAACACCATATATTTT | CATAIREGGRSGNTIYF
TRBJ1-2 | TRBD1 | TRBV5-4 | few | TGTGCCAGCAGCTCGACACAGGGGAACTATGGCTACACCTTC | CASSSTQGNYGYTF
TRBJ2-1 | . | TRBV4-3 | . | TGCGCCAGCAGCCAAGCTGGGCAGACAAATGAGCAGTTCTTC | CASSQAGQTNEQFF
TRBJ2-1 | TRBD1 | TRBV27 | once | TGTGCCAGCAGTTCCCTGCCCGGGACAGGGAGCCAAGATGAGCAGTTCTTC | CASSSLPGTGSQDEQFF
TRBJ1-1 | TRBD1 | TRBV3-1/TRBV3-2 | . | TGTGCCAGCAGCCAACCGGGACAGGGGGCTGACGCTTTCTTT | CASSQPGQGADAFF
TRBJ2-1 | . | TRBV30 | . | TGTGCCACCGGGTTGAGGCTCAATGAGCAGTTCTTC | CATGLRLNEQFF
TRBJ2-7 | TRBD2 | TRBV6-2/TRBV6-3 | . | TGTGCCAGCAGTCTACTAGCGGAAATCTCCTACGAGCAGTACTTC | CASSLLAEISYEQYF
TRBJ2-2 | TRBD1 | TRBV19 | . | TGTGCCAGTAGTATCCGGGACAGGGACACCGGGGAGCTGTTTTTT | CASSIRDRDTGELFF
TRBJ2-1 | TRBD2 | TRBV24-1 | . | TGTGCCACCAGTGATTCGGCTAGCGGGAGGGCCGGGTACAATGAGCAGTTCTTC | CATSDSASGRAGYNEQFF
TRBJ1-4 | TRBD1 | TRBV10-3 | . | TGTGCCATCAGGGACTCCGGGACAGCTGAAAAACTGTTTTTT | CAIRDSGTAEKLFF
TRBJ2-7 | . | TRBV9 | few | TGTGCCAGCAGGGGCTCAGGCGCCGAGCAGTACTTC | CASRGSGAEQYF
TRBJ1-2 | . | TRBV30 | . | TGTGCCTGGACGCGGCAGCAACTTAACTATGGCTACACCTTC | CAWTRQQLNYGYTF
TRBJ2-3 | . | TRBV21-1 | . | TGTGCCAGCAGCACGGCTAGCGGGAGGGTTAGCACAGATACGCAGTATTTT | CASSTASGRVSTDTQYF